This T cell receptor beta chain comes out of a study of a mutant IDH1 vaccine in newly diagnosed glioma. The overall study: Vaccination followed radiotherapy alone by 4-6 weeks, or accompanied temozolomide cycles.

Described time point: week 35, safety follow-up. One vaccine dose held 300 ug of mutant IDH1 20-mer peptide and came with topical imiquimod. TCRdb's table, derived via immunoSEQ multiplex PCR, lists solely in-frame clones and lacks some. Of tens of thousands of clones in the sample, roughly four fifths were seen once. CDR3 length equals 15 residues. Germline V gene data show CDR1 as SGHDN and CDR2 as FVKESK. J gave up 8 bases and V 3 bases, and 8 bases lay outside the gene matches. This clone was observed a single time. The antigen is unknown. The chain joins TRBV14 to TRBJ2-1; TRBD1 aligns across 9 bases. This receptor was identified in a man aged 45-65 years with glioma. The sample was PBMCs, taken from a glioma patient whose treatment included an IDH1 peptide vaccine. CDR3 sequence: CASSQRDRVFDEQFF. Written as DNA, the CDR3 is TGTGCCAGCAGCCAGAGGGACAGGGTGTTCGATGAGCAGTTCTTC.